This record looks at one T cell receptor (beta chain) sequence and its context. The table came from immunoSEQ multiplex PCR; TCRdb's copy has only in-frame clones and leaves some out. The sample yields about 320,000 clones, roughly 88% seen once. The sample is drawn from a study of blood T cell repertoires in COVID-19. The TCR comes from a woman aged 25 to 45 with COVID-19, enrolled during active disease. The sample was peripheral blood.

Here the CDR3 reads CASSLSRRGLDGYTF. The CDR3 DNA follows: TGTGCCAGCAGCTTATCTCGCAGGGGGCTCGATGGCTACACCTTC. The V gene is TRBV7-2, the J gene TRBJ1-2; 8 nucleotides line up with TRBD1. CDR3 length equals 15 residues. In germline, CDR1 is SGHTA, CDR2 FQGNSA. Unmatched junction bases numbered 8, after V lost 2 bases and J lost 6 bases. The full variable domain, in which reference TRBV7-2 and TRBJ1-2 provide the parts outside the CDR3, is GAGVSQSPSNKVTEKGKDVELRCDPISGHTALYWYRQSLGQGLEFLIYFQGNSAPDKSGLPSDRFSAERTGGSVSTLTIQRTQQEDSAVYLCASSLSRRGLDGYTFGSGTRLTVV.